The source of this T cell receptor (beta chain) is a study of CD8 T cells in ankylosing spondylitis. The study's findings and limits: Reported data indicate significant enrichment of disease-linked clones within matched ankylosing spondylitis synovial fluid. One TCR beta motif, made up of roughly 8 highly homologous variants, appeared characteristic of ankylosing spondylitis blood. Earlier studies detected some motif variants in reactive arthritis synovial fluid and blood. Within peripheral blood, clones linked to disease were CD8+ and relatively rare.

This CDR3 has 13 residues. The V segment lost 6 bases and the J segment 7 bases; nucleotides outside the gene matches: 6. CDR1 is SQVTM and CDR2 is ANQGSEA in the germline V gene. The authors made TCR beta libraries by quantitative 5'-RACE with molecular barcodes. Using its own MiXCR run on the 5' RACE reads, TCRdb lists one record per CDR3 protein. The sample shows some 330,000 distinct CDR3 sequences, 8% of them seen only once. As concerns this clonotype: Its specificity is not known.

Sequenced sample: blood, either unsorted or a sorted T cell fraction (not recorded which). The chain uses TRBV29-1 and TRBJ2-1, with 10 nucleotides matching TRBD2. The TCR sequence derives from a male donor with ankylosing spondylitis. Written as DNA, the CDR3 is TGCAGCGTCCTGTCTAGCGGGGGAAATGAGCAGTTCTTC. Translation: CSVLSSGGNEQFF.